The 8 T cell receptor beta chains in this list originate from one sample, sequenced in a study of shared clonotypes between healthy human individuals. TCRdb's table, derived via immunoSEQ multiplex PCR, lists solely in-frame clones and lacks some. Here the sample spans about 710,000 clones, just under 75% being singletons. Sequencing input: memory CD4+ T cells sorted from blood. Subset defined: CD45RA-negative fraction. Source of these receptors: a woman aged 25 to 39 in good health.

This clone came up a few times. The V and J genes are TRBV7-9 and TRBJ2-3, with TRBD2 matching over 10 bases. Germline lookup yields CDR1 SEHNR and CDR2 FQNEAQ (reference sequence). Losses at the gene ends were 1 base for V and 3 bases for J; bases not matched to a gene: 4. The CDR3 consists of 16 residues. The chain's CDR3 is CASSLGSGRATDTQYF. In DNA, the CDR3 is TGTGCCAGCAGCTTAGGCAGCGGGAGGGCGACAGATACGCAGTATTTT.

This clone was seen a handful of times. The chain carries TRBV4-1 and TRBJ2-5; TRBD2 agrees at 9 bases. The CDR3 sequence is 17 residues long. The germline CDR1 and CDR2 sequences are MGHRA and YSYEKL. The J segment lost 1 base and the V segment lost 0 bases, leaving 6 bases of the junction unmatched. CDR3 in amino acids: CASSQEMLAGSQETQYF. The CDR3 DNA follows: TGCGCCAGCAGCCAAGAAATGCTAGCGGGAAGCCAAGAGACCCAGTACTTC.

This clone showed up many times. The CDR3 nucleotides are TGTGCCAGCAGCTTAGGGCTAGCGGGAGTAGAGCAGTTCTTC. This sequence encodes CASSLGLAGVEQFF. The chain uses TRBV7-3 and TRBJ2-1; 10 nucleotides agree with TRBD2. With V trimmed by 2 bases and J by 10 bases, 5 bases remained unmatched. This CDR3 is built from 14 residues. Germline CDR1 reads SGHTA; CDR2 reads FQGTGA.

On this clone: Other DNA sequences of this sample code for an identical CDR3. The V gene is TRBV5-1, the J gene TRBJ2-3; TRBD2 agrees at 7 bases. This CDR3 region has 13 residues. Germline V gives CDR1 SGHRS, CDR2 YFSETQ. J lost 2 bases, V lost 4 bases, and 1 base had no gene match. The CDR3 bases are TGCGCCAGCAGCCGGGAGGACACAGATACGCAGTATTTT. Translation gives CASSREDTDTQYF. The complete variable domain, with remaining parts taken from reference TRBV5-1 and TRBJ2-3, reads KAGVTQTPRYLIKTRGQQVTLSCSPISGHRSVSWYQQTPGQGLQFLFEYFSETQRNKGNFPGRFSGRQFSNSRSEMNVSTLELGDSALYLCASSREDTDTQYFGPGTRLTVL.

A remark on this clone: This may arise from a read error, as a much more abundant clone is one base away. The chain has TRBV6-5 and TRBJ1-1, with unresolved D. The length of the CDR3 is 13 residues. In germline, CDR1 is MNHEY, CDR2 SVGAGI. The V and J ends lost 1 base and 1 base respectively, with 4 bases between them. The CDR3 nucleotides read TGTGCCAGCAGTTACTTGGGGAACACTGAAGCTTTCTTT. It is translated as CASSYLGNTEAFF.

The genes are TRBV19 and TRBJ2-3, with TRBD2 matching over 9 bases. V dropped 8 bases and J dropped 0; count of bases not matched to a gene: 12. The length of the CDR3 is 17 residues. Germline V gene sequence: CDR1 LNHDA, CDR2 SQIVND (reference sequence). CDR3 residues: CASSRMGSGGSTDTQYF. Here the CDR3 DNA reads TGTGCCAGTTCCCGTATGGGGAGCGGGGGGAGCACAGATACGCAGTATTTT.

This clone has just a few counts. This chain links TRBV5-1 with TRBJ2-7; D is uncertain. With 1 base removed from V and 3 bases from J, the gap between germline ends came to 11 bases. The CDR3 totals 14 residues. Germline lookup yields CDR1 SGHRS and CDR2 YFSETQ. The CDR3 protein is CASSLKQPDYEQYF. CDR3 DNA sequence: TGCGCCAGCAGCTTGAAACAGCCAGACTACGAGCAGTACTTC.

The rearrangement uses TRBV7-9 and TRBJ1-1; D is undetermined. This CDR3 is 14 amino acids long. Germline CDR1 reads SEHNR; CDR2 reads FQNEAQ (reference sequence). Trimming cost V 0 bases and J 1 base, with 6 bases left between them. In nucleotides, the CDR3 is TGTGCCAGCAGCTTAGCTCCAGGGAACACTGAAGCTTTCTTT. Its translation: CASSLAPGNTEAFF.